This is a list of T cell receptor beta chains from one sample in a study of cytomegalovirus exposure and HLA in healthy donors. This table comes from immunoSEQ multiplex PCR, and its TCRdb copy is limited to in-frame clones, with some not included. The table records about 94,000 clones, 60% to 80% of them present only once. Sequencing was performed on PBMCs. The receptors stem from a woman aged 35 to 49 in good health and CMV-seronegative. CDR3s leave out the opening cysteine and the closing phenylalanine or tryptophan. Fields, in order: J gene, V gene, clone size, CDR3 protein. Size tells how often a clone was seen (once, few, many) or the class of an expanded clone, and some rows leave it out.

j_call: TRBJ2-3; v_call: TRBV5-8; clone_size: NA; cdr3_aa: ASSVGQGGTSTDTQY
j_call: TRBJ1-5; v_call: TRBV2; clone_size: once; cdr3_aa: ASSLDPGSNQPQH
j_call: TRBJ2-7; v_call: TRBV5-1; clone_size: NA; cdr3_aa: ASSLEQTYEQY
j_call: TRBJ1-6; v_call: TRBV11-1; clone_size: NA; cdr3_aa: ASSLGQGAGNSPLH
j_call: TRBJ1-1; v_call: TRBV2; clone_size: NA; cdr3_aa: ASSEGGMDTEAF
j_call: TRBJ2-1; v_call: TRBV7-9; clone_size: few; cdr3_aa: ASSPQDIPGLTYNEQF
j_call: TRBJ2-7; v_call: TRBV7-7; clone_size: NA; cdr3_aa: ASSPTGFGYEQY
j_call: TRBJ1-6; v_call: TRBV5-6; clone_size: NA; cdr3_aa: ASSSGQGGASYNSPLH
j_call: TRBJ1-1; v_call: TRBV4-3; clone_size: NA; cdr3_aa: ASSQEVQRGTEAF
j_call: TRBJ2-7; v_call: TRBV19; clone_size: NA; cdr3_aa: ASSIGTSSYEQY
j_call: TRBJ2-5; v_call: TRBV7-3; clone_size: NA; cdr3_aa: ASSLYGGLAGETQY
j_call: TRBJ1-2; v_call: TRBV4-3; clone_size: NA; cdr3_aa: ASSGQQGSGYT
j_call: TRBJ2-7; v_call: TRBV7-9; clone_size: few; cdr3_aa: ASRAWDRDPEYESYEQY
j_call: TRBJ2-7; v_call: TRBV7-2; clone_size: NA; cdr3_aa: ASSLGQGLDYEQY
j_call: TRBJ1-6; v_call: TRBV2; clone_size: NA; cdr3_aa: ASSEFRSNSPLH
j_call: TRBJ2-7; v_call: TRBV9; clone_size: once; cdr3_aa: ASWTGNEQY
j_call: TRBJ1-1; v_call: TRBV12-2; clone_size: few; cdr3_aa: ASRLAQNMNTEAF
j_call: TRBJ2-2; v_call: TRBV10-3; clone_size: NA; cdr3_aa: AIRQVPGELF
j_call: TRBJ1-1; v_call: TRBV7-2; clone_size: few; cdr3_aa: ASRAQGTGTEAF
j_call: TRBJ2-5; v_call: TRBV2; clone_size: NA; cdr3_aa: ASSGPQETQY
j_call: TRBJ2-7; v_call: TRBV11-1; clone_size: NA; cdr3_aa: ASSPIGTGVGYEQY
j_call: TRBJ2-1; v_call: TRBV4-1; clone_size: NA; cdr3_aa: ASSQDGSGGDEQF
j_call: TRBJ2-5; v_call: TRBV7-6; clone_size: NA; cdr3_aa: ASSSSAGGKGTQY
j_call: TRBJ2-7; v_call: TRBV2; clone_size: NA; cdr3_aa: ATGQEYYEQY
j_call: TRBJ1-2; v_call: TRBV7-2; clone_size: NA; cdr3_aa: ASSPGTVYGYT
j_call: TRBJ1-3; v_call: TRBV4-3; clone_size: NA; cdr3_aa: ASSQLTEYSGNTIY
j_call: TRBJ1-4; v_call: TRBV5-1; clone_size: NA; cdr3_aa: ASSVRTGAEEKLF
j_call: TRBJ2-1; v_call: TRBV4-2; clone_size: NA; cdr3_aa: ASSQEIGVGNNEQF
j_call: TRBJ1-5; v_call: TRBV5-4; clone_size: few; cdr3_aa: ASSQTGPNQPQH
j_call: TRBJ1-1; v_call: TRBV5-1; clone_size: few; cdr3_aa: ASSLTGPWTEAF
j_call: TRBJ2-3; v_call: TRBV19; clone_size: NA; cdr3_aa: ASRFGTGSTDTQY
j_call: TRBJ1-4; v_call: TRBV9; clone_size: once; cdr3_aa: ASSPGQGDEKLF
j_call: TRBJ1-2; v_call: TRBV7-2; clone_size: NA; cdr3_aa: ASSTGQGDYGYT
j_call: TRBJ1-6; v_call: TRBV7-2; clone_size: NA; cdr3_aa: ASSPGQYNSPLH
j_call: TRBJ2-1; v_call: TRBV4-1; clone_size: NA; cdr3_aa: ASSQLNRGPQVNEQF
j_call: TRBJ2-5; v_call: TRBV5-1; clone_size: NA; cdr3_aa: ASSSATDFTGTQY
j_call: TRBJ2-7; v_call: TRBV7-3; clone_size: NA; cdr3_aa: ASSRGQPYEQY
j_call: TRBJ2-5; v_call: TRBV4-1; clone_size: NA; cdr3_aa: ASSRLSGETQY
j_call: TRBJ2-7; v_call: TRBV5-4; clone_size: NA; cdr3_aa: ASSSGQGYEQY
j_call: TRBJ2-7; v_call: TRBV6-5; clone_size: NA; cdr3_aa: ASSSGQTYEQY
j_call: TRBJ1-6; v_call: TRBV14; clone_size: NA; cdr3_aa: ASSWTGNSPLH
j_call: TRBJ2-5; v_call: TRBV27; clone_size: few; cdr3_aa: ASSLSPIAQETQY
j_call: TRBJ1-5; v_call: TRBV19; clone_size: NA; cdr3_aa: ASSIVRGQPQH
j_call: TRBJ1-5; v_call: TRBV6-1; clone_size: NA; cdr3_aa: ASSEWADYNQPQH
j_call: TRBJ1-1; v_call: TRBV30; clone_size: NA; cdr3_aa: AWSVKGANTEAF
j_call: TRBJ1-6; v_call: TRBV7-2; clone_size: NA; cdr3_aa: ASSLQGAKSPLH
j_call: TRBJ1-2; v_call: TRBV10-3; clone_size: NA; cdr3_aa: AISGDRGDYGYT
j_call: TRBJ2-2; v_call: TRBV7-6; clone_size: NA; cdr3_aa: ASRPGLFAGELF
j_call: TRBJ1-5; v_call: TRBV2; clone_size: NA; cdr3_aa: ASRGDSTSFGPQH
j_call: TRBJ2-1; v_call: TRBV9; clone_size: once; cdr3_aa: ASSRGLAGDNEQF
j_call: TRBJ1-1; v_call: TRBV4-1; clone_size: NA; cdr3_aa: ASSHYRGIDTKAF
j_call: TRBJ1-1; v_call: TRBV9; clone_size: NA; cdr3_aa: ASSQTGNTEAF
j_call: TRBJ2-7; v_call: TRBV30; clone_size: NA; cdr3_aa: AWRKRTGSEQY
j_call: TRBJ1-4; v_call: TRBV5-1; clone_size: NA; cdr3_aa: ASSISGQSTNEKLF
j_call: TRBJ1-3; v_call: TRBV6-5; clone_size: NA; cdr3_aa: ASSYGTAGNTIY
j_call: TRBJ1-4; v_call: TRBV6-1; clone_size: NA; cdr3_aa: ASSGSDRGREKLF